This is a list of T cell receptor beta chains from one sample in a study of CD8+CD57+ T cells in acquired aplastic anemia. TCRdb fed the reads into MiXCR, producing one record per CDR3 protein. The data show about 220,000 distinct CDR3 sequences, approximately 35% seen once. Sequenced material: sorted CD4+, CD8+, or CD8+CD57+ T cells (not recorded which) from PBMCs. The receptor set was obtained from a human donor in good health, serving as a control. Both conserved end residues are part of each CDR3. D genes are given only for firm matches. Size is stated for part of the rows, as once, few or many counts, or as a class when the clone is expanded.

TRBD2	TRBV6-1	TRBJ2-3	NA	CASSDSGTSTDTQYF	TGTGCCAGCAGTGATAGCGGGACGAGCACAGATACGCAGTATTTT
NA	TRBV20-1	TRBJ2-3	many	CSARGSRGPTDTQYF	TGCAGTGCTAGGGGATCCCGGGGCCCCACAGATACGCAGTATTTT
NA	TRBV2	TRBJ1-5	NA	CASSGEGDQPQHF	TGTGCCAGCAGTGGCGAGGGGGATCAGCCCCAGCATTTT
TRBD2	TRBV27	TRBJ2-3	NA	CASTLAGGGDTQYF	TGTGCCAGCACACTAGCGGGAGGAGGAGATACGCAGTATTTT
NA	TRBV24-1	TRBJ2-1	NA	CATSDLYTESYNEQFF	TGTGCCACCAGTGATTTATACACCGAGTCCTACAATGAGCAGTTCTTC
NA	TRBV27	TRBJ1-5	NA	CASSSQGSSQPQHF	TGTGCCAGCAGTTCCCAGGGTAGCAGTCAGCCCCAGCATTTT
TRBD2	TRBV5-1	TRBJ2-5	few	CASSPGLAGGHVTQYF	TGCGCCAGCAGCCCGGGACTAGCGGGGGGCCATGTGACCCAGTACTTC
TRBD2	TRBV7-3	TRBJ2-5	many	CASSPGLAGAVTQYF	TGTGCCAGCAGCCCGGGACTAGCGGGAGCGGTGACCCAGTACTTC
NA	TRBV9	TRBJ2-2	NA	CASSVAERRENTGELFF	TGTGCCAGCAGCGTAGCCGAAAGACGGGAGAACACCGGGGAGCTGTTTTTT
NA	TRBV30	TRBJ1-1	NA	CAWRKFRNTEAFF	TGTGCCTGGAGGAAGTTTCGGAACACTGAAGCTTTCTTT
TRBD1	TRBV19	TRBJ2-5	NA	CASSMDRGLGTQYF	TGTGCCAGTAGTATGGACAGGGGATTGGGGACCCAGTACTTC
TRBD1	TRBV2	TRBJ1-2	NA	CASSARDSNYGYTF	TGTGCCAGCAGTGCTAGGGACAGTAACTATGGCTACACCTTC
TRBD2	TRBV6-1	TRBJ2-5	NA	CASSTLSGGRRETQYF	TGTGCCAGCAGTACCCTTAGCGGGGGTCGTAGAGAGACCCAGTACTTC
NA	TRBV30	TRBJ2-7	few	CAWSRQGEQYF	TGTGCCTGGAGTCGTCAGGGCGAGCAGTACTTC
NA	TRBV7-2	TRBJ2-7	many	CASSLYGLYEQYF	TGTGCCAGCAGCTTATACGGTCTCTACGAGCAGTACTTC
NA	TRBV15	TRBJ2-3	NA	CATSSQLAADQYF	TGTGCCACCAGCAGCCAACTGGCGGCGGATCAGTATTTT
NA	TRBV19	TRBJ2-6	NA	CASSIVISGANVLTF	TGTGCCAGTAGTATAGTTATCTCTGGGGCCAACGTCCTGACTTTC
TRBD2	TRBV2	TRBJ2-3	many	CASSEGGGDTQYF	TGTGCCAGCAGTGAAGGGGGGGGTGATACGCAGTATTTT
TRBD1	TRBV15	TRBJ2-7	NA	CAKQPGQSANF	TGTGCCAAGCAACCGGGACAGAGCGCTAACTTC
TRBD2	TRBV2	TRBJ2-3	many	CASTRIAGLASTDTQYF	TGTGCCAGCACGAGAATCGCCGGACTAGCGAGCACAGATACGCAGTATTTT
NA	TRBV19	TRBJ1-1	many	CASSTRSSRNTEAFF	TGTGCCAGTAGTACCCGATCGTCCAGGAACACTGAAGCTTTCTTT
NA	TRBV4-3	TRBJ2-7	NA	CASSQGTTAAYEQYF	TGCGCCAGCAGCCAAGGGACCACGGCCGCCTACGAGCAGTACTTC
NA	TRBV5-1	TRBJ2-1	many	CASGLQVNNEQFF	TGCGCCAGCGGATTGCAGGTCAACAATGAGCAGTTCTTC
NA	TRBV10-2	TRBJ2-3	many	CASSESGTLSDTQYF	TGCGCCAGCAGTGAGTCCGGGACACTGTCAGATACGCAGTATTTT
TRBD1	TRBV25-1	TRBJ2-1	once	CASSDRYRGDEQFF	TGTGCCAGCAGTGATCGTTACAGGGGCGATGAGCAGTTCTTC
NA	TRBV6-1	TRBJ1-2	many	CASTLGTNGEGYTF	TGTGCCAGCACCCTAGGGACGAATGGGGAGGGCTACACCTTC
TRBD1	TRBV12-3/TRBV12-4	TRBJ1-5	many	CASSPGQGLNQPQHF	TGTGCCAGCAGCCCAGGACAGGGATTAAATCAGCCCCAGCATTTT
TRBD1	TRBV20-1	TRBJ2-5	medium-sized	CSARVQGVETQYF	TGCAGTGCTAGAGTACAGGGGGTAGAGACCCAGTACTTC
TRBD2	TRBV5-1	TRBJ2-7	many	CASSPRGTSGGPLEQYF	TGCGCCAGCAGTCCGCGTGGGACTAGCGGGGGACCTCTCGAGCAGTACTTC
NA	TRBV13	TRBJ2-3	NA	CASSLFAGFSRLADTQYF	TGTGCCAGCAGCTTATTCGCGGGTTTTTCAAGACTGGCAGATACGCAGTATTTT
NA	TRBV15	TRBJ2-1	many	CATSLSGGGREQFF	TGTGCCACCAGCCTCTCTGGGGGGGGGCGCGAGCAGTTCTTC
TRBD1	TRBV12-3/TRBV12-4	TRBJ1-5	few	CASRGGQGHQPQHF	TGTGCCAGCAGGGGCGGACAGGGTCATCAGCCCCAGCATTTT
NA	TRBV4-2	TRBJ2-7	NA	CASSQIVGVGISYEQYF	TGTGCCAGCAGCCAGATAGTAGGCGTTGGGATCTCCTACGAGCAGTACTTC
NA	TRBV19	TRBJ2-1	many	CASSKVQMFDEQFF	TGTGCCAGTAGTAAGGTCCAGATGTTCGATGAGCAGTTCTTC
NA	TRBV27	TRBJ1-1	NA	CASRGGRSPWNTEAFF	TGTGCCAGCAGAGGGGGTCGTTCCCCCTGGAACACTGAAGCTTTCTTT
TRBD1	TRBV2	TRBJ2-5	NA	CASGLQGETQYF	TGTGCCAGCGGGCTACAGGGGGAGACCCAGTACTTC
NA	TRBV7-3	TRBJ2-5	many	CASSLLGPGETQYF	TGTGCCAGCAGCTTATTGGGGCCCGGAGAGACCCAGTACTTC
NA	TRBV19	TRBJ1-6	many	CASSGAQGGSPLHF	TGTGCCAGTAGCGGAGCCCAGGGTGGTTCACCCCTCCACTTT
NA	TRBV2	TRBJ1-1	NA	CASSEVGENTEAFF	TGTGCCAGCAGTGAAGTGGGGGAGAACACTGAAGCTTTCTTT
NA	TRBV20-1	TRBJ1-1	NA	CSAMAPFSENTEAFF	TGCAGTGCTATGGCCCCCTTCTCGGAGAACACTGAAGCTTTCTTT
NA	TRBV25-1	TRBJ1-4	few	CASSEYGRRTSTNEKLFF	TGTGCCAGCAGTGAATATGGGCGACGGACATCAACTAATGAAAAACTGTTTTTT
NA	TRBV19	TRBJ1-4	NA	CASSLLQKNEKLFF	TGTGCCAGTAGTTTATTGCAAAAAAATGAAAAACTGTTTTTT
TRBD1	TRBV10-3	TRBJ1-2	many	CAIQQGGKNGYTF	TGTGCCATACAACAGGGGGGCAAAAATGGCTACACCTTC
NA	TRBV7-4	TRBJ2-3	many	CASSQRQFWVDTQYF	TGTGCCAGCAGCCAAAGACAGTTTTGGGTAGATACGCAGTATTTT
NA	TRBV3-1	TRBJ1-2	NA	CASSQDWSWGTNTFYGYTF	TGTGCCAGCAGCCAAGATTGGTCTTGGGGGACGAACACGTTCTATGGCTACACCTTC
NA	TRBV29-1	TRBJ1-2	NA	CSVERGLAPTF	TGCAGCGTTGAGAGGGGTCTGGCTCCTACCTTC
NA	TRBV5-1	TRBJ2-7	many	CASSPLPAGESSYEQYF	TGCGCCAGCAGCCCTTTGCCCGCAGGGGAATCATCCTACGAGCAGTACTTC
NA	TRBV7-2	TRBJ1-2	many	CASSLVKRVHGYTF	TGTGCCAGCAGCTTAGTTAAAAGGGTACATGGCTACACCTTC
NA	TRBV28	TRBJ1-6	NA	CASSLSQGSSPLHF	TGTGCCAGCAGTTTGTCACAGGGAAGTTCACCCCTCCACTTT
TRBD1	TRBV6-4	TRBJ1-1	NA	CASSPRQGASEAFF	TGTGCCAGCAGTCCCAGACAGGGGGCCTCTGAAGCTTTCTTT
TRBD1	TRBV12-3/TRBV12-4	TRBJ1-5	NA	CASSFTPSDRGHRNRNQPQHF	TGTGCCAGCAGTTTCACACCTAGCGACAGGGGCCATCGCAATCGCAATCAGCCCCAGCACTTT
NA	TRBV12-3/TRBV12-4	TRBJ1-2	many	CASSPQSTNYGYTF	TGTGCCAGCAGCCCCCAGAGCACTAACTATGGCTACACCTTC
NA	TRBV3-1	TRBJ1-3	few	CASSRQRISTGNTIYF	TGTGCCAGCAGCCGACAGCGGATATCAACTGGAAACACCATATATTTT
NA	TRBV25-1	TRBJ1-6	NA	CASSEYRRNSPLHF	TGTGCCAGCAGTGAATACCGAAGGAATTCACCCCTCCACTTT
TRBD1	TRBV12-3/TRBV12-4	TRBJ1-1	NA	CASTEGAYTEAFF	TGTGCCAGTACGGAGGGGGCATATACTGAAGCTTTCTTT
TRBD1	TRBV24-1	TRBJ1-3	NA	CATSDLRGREGAREGSGNTIYF	TGTGCCACCAGTGATTTACGCGGCCGGGAGGGGGCCCGTGAAGGCTCTGGAAACACCATATATTTT
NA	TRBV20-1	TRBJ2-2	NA	CSAGESLAVGGELFF	TGCAGTGCTGGAGAGAGCCTGGCAGTTGGCGGGGAGCTGTTTTTT
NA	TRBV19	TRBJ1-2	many	CASSIGRGGGYTF	TGTGCCAGTAGTATCGGCAGGGGCGGTGGCTACACCTTC
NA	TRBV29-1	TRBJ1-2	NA	CSVEERDGYTF	TGCAGCGTTGAAGAGCGGGATGGCTACACCTTC
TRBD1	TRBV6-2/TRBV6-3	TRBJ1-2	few	CASKKTGTGGYTF	TGTGCCAGCAAAAAAACCGGGACAGGAGGATACACCTTC